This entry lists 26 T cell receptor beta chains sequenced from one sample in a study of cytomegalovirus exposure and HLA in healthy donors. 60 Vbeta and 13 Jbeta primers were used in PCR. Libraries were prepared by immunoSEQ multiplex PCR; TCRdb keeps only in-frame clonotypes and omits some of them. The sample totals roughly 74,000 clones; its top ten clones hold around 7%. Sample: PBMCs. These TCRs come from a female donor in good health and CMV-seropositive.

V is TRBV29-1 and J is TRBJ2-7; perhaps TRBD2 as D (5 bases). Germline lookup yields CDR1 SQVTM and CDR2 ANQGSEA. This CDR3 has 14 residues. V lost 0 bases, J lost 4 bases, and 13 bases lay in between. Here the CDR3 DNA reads TGCAGCGTTGAAGATCCATGGGAGCCGTACGAGCAGTACTTC. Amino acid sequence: CSVEDPWEPYEQYF.

The CDR3, as DNA: TGTGCCAGCATGGGGGGACCGGGAGGGCCCGGGGAGCTGTTTTTT. Its translation: CASMGGPGGPGELFF. This chain connects TRBV9 to TRBJ2-2; 8 nucleotides match TRBD2. CDR3 length equals 15 residues. With 6 bases clipped from V and 6 bases from J, the junction kept 10 bases outside the gene matches. Germline CDR1 and CDR2: SGDLS and YYNGEE.

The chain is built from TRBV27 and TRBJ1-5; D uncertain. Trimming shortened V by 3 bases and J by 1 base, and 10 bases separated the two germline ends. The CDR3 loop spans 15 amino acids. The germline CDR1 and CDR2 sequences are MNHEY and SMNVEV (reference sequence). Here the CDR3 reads CASSFSQNSNQPQHF. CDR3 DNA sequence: TGTGCCAGCAGTTTTTCCCAGAACAGCAATCAGCCCCAGCATTTT.

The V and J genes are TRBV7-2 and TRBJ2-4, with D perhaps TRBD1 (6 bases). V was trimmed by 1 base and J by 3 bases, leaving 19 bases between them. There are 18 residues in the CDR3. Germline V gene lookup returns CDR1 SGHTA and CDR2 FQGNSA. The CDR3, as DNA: TGTGCCAGCAGCTTAGGCGGAACACAGGGTAGGGGCAAAAACATTCAGTACTTC. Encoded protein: CASSLGGTQGRGKNIQYF.

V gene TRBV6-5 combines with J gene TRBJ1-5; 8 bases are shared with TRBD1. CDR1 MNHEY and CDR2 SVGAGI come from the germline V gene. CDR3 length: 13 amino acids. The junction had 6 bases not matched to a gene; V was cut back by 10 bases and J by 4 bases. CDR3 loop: CAIAGGVNQPQHF. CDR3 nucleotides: TGTGCCATTGCAGGGGGCGTTAATCAGCCCCAGCATTTT.

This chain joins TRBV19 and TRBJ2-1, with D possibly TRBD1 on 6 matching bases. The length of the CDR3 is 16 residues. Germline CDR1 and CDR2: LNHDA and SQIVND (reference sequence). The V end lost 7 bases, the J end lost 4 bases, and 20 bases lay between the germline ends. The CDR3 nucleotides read TGTGCCAGTACCAGCACCGGGACATTGACATACAATGAGCAGTTCTTC. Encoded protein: CASTSTGTLTYNEQFF.

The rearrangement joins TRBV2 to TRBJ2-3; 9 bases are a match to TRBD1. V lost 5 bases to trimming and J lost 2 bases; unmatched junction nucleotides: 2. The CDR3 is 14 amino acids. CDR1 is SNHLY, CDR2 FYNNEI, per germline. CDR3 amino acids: CASSYRGPTDTQYF. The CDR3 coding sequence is TGTGCCAGCAGTTACAGGGGGCCCACAGATACGCAGTATTTT.

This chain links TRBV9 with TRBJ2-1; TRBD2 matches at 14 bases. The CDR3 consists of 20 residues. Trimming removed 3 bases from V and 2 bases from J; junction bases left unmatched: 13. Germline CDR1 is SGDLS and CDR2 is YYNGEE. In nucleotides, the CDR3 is TGTGCCAGCAGCGCTAGAGAACCGGGACTAGCGGGAGCTACCTACAATGAGCAGTTCTTC. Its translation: CASSAREPGLAGATYNEQFF.

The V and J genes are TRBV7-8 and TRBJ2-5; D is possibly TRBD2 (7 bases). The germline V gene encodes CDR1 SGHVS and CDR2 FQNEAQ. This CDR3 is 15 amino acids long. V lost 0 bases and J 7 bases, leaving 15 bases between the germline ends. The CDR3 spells CASSLAERGGGTQYF. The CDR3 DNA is TGTGCCAGCAGCTTAGCGGAACGAGGGGGGGGGACCCAGTACTTC.

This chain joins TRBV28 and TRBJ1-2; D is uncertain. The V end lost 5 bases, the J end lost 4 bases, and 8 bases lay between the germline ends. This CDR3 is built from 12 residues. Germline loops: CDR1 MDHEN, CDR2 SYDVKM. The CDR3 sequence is CASSASLYGYTF. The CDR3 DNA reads TGTGCCAGCAGTGCGTCCCTCTATGGCTACACCTTC.

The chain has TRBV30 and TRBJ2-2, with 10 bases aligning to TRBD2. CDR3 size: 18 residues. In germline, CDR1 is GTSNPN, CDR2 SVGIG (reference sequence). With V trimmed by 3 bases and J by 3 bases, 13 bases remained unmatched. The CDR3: CAWRPRAGGVFHTGELFF. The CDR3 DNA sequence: TGTGCCTGGAGACCTCGAGCGGGAGGGGTATTTCACACCGGGGAGCTGTTTTTT.

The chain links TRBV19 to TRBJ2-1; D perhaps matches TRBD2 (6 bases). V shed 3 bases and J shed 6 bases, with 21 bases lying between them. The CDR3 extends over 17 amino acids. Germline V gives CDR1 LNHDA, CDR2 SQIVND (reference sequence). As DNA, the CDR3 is TGTGCCAGTAGTATCGGTCAGACGGGACTCCTGCGCAATGAGCAGTTCTTC. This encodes CASSIGQTGLLRNEQFF.

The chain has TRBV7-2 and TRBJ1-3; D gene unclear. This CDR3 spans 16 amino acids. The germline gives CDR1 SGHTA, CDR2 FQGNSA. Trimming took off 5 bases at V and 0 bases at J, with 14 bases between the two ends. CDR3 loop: CASSPQVTSSGNTIYF. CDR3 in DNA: TGTGCCAGCAGCCCTCAGGTGACCTCCTCTGGAAACACCATATATTTT. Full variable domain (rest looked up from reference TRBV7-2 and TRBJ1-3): GAGVSQSPSNKVTEKGKDVELRCDPISGHTALYWYRQSLGQGLEFLIYFQGNSAPDKSGLPSDRFSAERTGGSVSTLTIQRTQQEDSAVYLCASSPQVTSSGNTIYFGEGSWLTVV.

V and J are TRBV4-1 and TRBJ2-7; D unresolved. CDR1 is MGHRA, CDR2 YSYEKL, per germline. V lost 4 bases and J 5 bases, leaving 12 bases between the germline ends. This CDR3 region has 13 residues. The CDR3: CASSRGTTDEQYF. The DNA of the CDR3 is TGCGCCAGCAGCCGCGGAACAACGGACGAGCAGTACTTC.

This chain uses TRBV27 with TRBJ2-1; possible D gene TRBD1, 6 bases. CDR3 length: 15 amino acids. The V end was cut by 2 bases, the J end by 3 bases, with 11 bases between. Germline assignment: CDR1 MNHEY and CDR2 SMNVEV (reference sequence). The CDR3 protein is CASSLGRTDYNEQFF. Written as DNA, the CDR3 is TGTGCCAGCAGTTTAGGTAGGACAGACTACAATGAGCAGTTCTTC.

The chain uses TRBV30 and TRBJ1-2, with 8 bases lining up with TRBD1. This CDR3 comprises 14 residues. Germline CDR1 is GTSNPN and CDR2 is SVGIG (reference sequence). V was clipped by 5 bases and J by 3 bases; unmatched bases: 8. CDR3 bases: TGTGCCTGGCTATTGACAGGGGTCGACTATGGCTACACCTTC. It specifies CAWLLTGVDYGYTF.

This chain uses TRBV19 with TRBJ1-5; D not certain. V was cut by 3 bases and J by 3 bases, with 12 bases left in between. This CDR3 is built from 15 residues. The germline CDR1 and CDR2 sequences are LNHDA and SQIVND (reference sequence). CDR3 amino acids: CASSMVAVNNQPQHF. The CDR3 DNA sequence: TGTGCCAGTAGTATGGTTGCGGTGAACAATCAGCCCCAGCATTTT.

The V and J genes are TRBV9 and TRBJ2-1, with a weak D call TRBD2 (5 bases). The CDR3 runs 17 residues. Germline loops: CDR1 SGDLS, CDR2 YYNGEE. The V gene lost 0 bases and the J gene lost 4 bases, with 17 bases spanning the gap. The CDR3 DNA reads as TGTGCCAGCAGCGTAGGGGCTAGCTCCTTATCTTACAATGAGCAGTTCTTC. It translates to CASSVGASSLSYNEQFF.

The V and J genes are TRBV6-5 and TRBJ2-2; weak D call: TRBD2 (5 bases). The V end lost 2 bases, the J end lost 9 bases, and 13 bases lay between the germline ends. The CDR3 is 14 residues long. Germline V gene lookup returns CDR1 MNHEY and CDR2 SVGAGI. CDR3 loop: CASSYGVRGRELFF. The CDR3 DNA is TGTGCCAGCAGTTACGGAGTTCGAGGGAGGGAGCTGTTTTTT.

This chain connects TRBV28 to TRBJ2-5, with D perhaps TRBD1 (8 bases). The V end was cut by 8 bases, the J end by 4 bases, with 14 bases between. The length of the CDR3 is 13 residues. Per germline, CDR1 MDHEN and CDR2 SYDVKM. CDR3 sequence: CASLQGGVETQYF. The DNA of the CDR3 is TGTGCCAGCCTACAGGGGGGGGTAGAGACCCAGTACTTC.

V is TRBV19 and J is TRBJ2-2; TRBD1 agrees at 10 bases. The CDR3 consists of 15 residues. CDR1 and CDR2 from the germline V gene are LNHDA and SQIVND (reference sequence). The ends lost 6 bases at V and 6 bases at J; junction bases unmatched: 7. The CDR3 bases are TGTGCCAGTAGACAGACAGGGGGCATCGCCGGGGAGCTGTTTTTT. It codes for CASRQTGGIAGELFF. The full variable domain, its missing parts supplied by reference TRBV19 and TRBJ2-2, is DGGITQSPKYLFRKEGQNVTLSCEQNLNHDAMYWYRQDPGQGLRLIYYSQIVNDFQKGDIAEGYSVSREKKESFPLTVTSAQKNPTAFYLCASRQTGGIAGELFFGEGSRLTVL.

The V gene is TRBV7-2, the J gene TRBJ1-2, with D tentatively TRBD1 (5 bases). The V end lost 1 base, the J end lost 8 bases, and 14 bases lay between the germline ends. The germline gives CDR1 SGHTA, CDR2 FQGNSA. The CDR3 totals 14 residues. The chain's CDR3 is CASSLEFGGVGYTF. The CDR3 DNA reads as TGTGCCAGCAGCTTAGAATTTGGAGGGGTCGGCTACACCTTC.

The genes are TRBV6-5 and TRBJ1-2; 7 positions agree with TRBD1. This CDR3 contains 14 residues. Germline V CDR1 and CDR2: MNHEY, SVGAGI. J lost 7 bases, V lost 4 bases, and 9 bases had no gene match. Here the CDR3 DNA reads TGTGCCAGCAGTTGGGACGGGACAGTCGGTGGCTACACCTTC. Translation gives CASSWDGTVGGYTF.

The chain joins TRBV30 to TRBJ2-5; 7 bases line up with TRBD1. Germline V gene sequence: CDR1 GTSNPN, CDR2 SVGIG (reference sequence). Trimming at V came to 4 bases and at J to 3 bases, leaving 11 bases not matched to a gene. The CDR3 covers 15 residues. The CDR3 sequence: CAWTTSRDRKETQYF. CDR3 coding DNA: TGTGCCTGGACCACCTCCCGGGACAGAAAAGAGACCCAGTACTTC.

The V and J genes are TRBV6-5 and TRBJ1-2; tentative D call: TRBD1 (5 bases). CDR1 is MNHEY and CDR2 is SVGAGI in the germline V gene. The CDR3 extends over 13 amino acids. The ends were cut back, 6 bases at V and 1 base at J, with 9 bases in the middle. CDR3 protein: CASRRQNNYGYTF. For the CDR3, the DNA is TGTGCCAGCAGACGACAGAATAACTATGGCTACACCTTC.

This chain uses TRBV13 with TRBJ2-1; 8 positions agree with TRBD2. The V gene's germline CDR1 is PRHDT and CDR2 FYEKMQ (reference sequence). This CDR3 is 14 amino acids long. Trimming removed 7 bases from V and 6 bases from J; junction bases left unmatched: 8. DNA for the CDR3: TGTGCCAGCACGCGGAGCGGGAGTTTCAATGAGCAGTTCTTC. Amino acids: CASTRSGSFNEQFF.